A single sample gave rise to the 4 T cell receptor beta chains below, sequenced in a study of blood T cell repertoires in COVID-19. This table comes from immunoSEQ multiplex PCR, and its TCRdb copy is limited to in-frame clones, with some not included. Among approximately 110,000 clones listed, approximately 89% were seen once. The sequenced sample was peripheral blood. These TCRs come from a woman of 80 years or more with COVID-19, enrolled during active disease.

The chain recombines TRBV7-2 with TRBJ2-7, with D possibly TRBD1 on 6 matching bases. Germline V gene sequence: CDR1 SGHTA, CDR2 FQGNSA. Between the trimmed V and J ends, which lost 1 base and 3 bases, there was a span of 10 bases. The CDR3 extends over 14 amino acids. CDR3 amino acids: CASSLGTANYEQYF. The CDR3 DNA follows: TGTGCCAGCAGCTTAGGGACAGCCAACTACGAGCAGTACTTC.

This clone turned up a few times. The chain has TRBV28 and TRBJ2-7, with D uncertain. CDR1 and CDR2 from the germline V gene are MDHEN and SYDVKM. The CDR3 sequence is 11 residues long. The V and J ends lost 6 bases and 4 bases respectively, with 7 bases between them. CDR3 sequence reads: CASSPRYEQYF. The CDR3 bases are TGTGCCAGCAGCCCCCGGTACGAGCAGTACTTC.

Only a few counts were recorded for this clone. The rearrangement joins TRBV4-2 to TRBJ2-1; TRBD2 aligns across 16 bases. The CDR3 has 17 amino acids. Germline V lookup: CDR1 LGHNA, CDR2 YNFKEQ. J was trimmed by 8 bases and V by 5 bases; bases with no gene match: 9. The CDR3 DNA is TGTGCCAGCAGCGGGAGACTGGGACTAGCGGGAGGGGATGAGCAGTTCTTC. Translated, it gives CASSGRLGLAGGDEQFF.

The chain combines TRBV7-2 with TRBJ2-3; 10 bases align to TRBD2. J lost 5 bases, V lost 5 bases, and 7 bases had no gene match. In germline, CDR1 is SGHTA, CDR2 FQGNSA. The CDR3 sequence is 15 residues long. The CDR3 nucleotides read TGTGCCAGCAGCCCTAGCGGGAGTAGGTTAGATACGCAGTATTTT. Amino acids: CASSPSGSRLDTQYF. The full variable domain, its missing parts supplied by reference TRBV7-2 and TRBJ2-3, is GAGVSQSPSNKVTEKGKDVELRCDPISGHTALYWYRQSLGQGLEFLIYFQGNSAPDKSGLPSDRFSAERTGGSVSTLTIQRTQQEDSAVYLCASSPSGSRLDTQYFGPGTRLTVL.